Given below is one T cell receptor (beta chain) in context. The table lists this clonotype with a few counts. No cognate antigen has been identified for it. No much larger clonotype is one base removed from it; base qualities were not supplied. CDR1 and CDR2 were assigned from the germline V gene as SQVTM and ANQGSEA. The CDR3 goes from the cysteine to the phenylalanine over 13 residues. The retained sequence is limited to the CDR3, 39 bases, with the frame set at the first base. Trimmed from V: 4 bases; trimmed from J: 4 bases; junction bases lacking a gene match: 4. The data originate from a study of identical twins (dated by TCRdb to about 2016). General notes on the study: The study deep-sequenced TCR alpha and beta repertoires from monozygotic twins, unrelated adults of various ages and cord blood to test whether fetal clonotypes persist. Replicate twin experiments were performed at different times using different library preparation protocols to rule out contamination. Overall study outcomes, separate from this receptor: Excess twin sharing in beta out-of-frame sequences was weaker because fewer shared sequences lowered the signal-to-noise ratio. Because the same donors could not be followed over many years, conclusions were based on cross-sectional statistical analysis. Fewer insertions were carried by abundant cord blood beta clonotypes, a similar but weaker trend appeared in young adult naive repertoires, and no such trend appeared in memory repertoires. In monozygotic twins, out-of-frame TCR alpha sharing was systematically underestimated by recombination models, although the models agreed with sharing between unrelated individuals. Zero-insertion analyses could be partly confounded by invariant T cells such as MAIT and iNKT, although diverse VJ usage argued against such confounding for most clonotypes. Compared with coincidental sharing between unrelated individuals, an excess of low generation-probability sequences was observed among out-of-frame TCR alpha sequences shared between twins.

All donors were healthy Caucasians. The twin cohort consisted of three pairs of female monozygotic twins, all aged roughly 18 to 29 years. The RNA used for TCR libraries was isolated from peripheral blood mononuclear cells. The method was 5' RACE. The sequencing machine was an Illumina HiSeq 2000. A universal primer binding site was introduced by template switching, and a unique molecular identifier was present in the final cDNA, enabling accurate counting of TCR cDNA molecules. Specific primers in the conserved constant-segment region were used to synthesize first-strand cDNA for TCR alpha and beta chains. To control for contamination, every cDNA library carried two barcodes: a SMART-Mk sample barcode plus Illumina barcodes. TruSeq adapter sequences and Illumina sample barcodes were added in two successive PCR steps. The TCR alpha and beta cDNA libraries were sequenced on the Illumina HiSeq platform using custom primers. As for the authors' bioinformatics: MiGEC was used to process raw reads and extract unique molecular identifiers, and MiXCR was used to find CDR3 positions. Recombination models were inferred per individual with the repgenHMM and IGoR tools using an EM algorithm. Shared clonotype analysis was performed with the tcR package in R, normalizing sharing by the product of cloneset sizes. To study raw recombination free of thymic and clonal selection effects, out-of-frame nonproductive sequences were analyzed. Using fastp trimming at Q25 and MiXCR clonotype assembly, TCRdb reanalyzed the public sequencing data and kept in-frame beta chains. Every distinct CDR3 protein forms one entry, paired with its most common genes and DNA. TCRdb's processing, not the authors', yielded these V and J calls. This sample holds about 720,000 distinct CDR3 sequences; 15% to 20% were observed only once. Of the sample, around 13% is held by the ten largest clones.

These data were also filed under a second study, of T cells expressing NK-cell markers. From the second report: Eight or nine donors provided sorted CD3+CD56+NKG2C+, CD3+CD56+NKG2C- and CD3+CD56-NKG2C+ T-cell subsets, whose TCR beta-chain repertoires were profiled. Seven of the eight sequenced donors were HCMV-seropositive and one was HCMV-seronegative. In several experiments an anti-gammadeltaTCR antibody was added to restrict sorting to alphabetaTCR-expressing T cells. For over five donors, the dominant CD3+CD56+NKG2C+ clonotypes were among the top 10 CD8+ clonotypes and accounted for roughly 1.0-7.5% of CD8+ T cells. Those dominant clonotypes were again the most abundant among CD3+CD56-NKG2C+ cells in a few donors, at about 25-60.1%. Whether the expanded NKG2C-expressing T cell clones were specific for HCMV antigens was left unclear. Randomly selected healthy volunteers, three men and five women, were used as the eight sequenced donors. A commercial ELISA kit detecting HCMV-specific IgG in serum was used to determine HCMV serostatus. For roughly 6 donors, bulk peripheral blood T-cell repertoires were also sequenced from unsorted PBMC. MIGEC was used to demultiplex reads and group the reads by UMI, and MiTCR was used to assemble and quantify clonotypes. To exclude erroneous sequences, any TCR cDNA sequence not supported by at least two reads was discarded. The tcR package was used for downstream repertoire analysis, with clonotypes matched between fractions based on CDR3 nucleotide sequence plus V segment. VDJmatch was used to annotate antigen specificity against VDJdb, with one amino acid substitution in CDR3 allowed.

Sequenced material: PBMCs. This receptor was taken from a woman in her late teens or twenties in good health. The chain is made from TRBV29-1 and TRBJ1-1; 9 bases in the middle match TRBD1. The sequenced DNA is TGCAGCGTTGGGGAGACAGGGGGCACTGAAGCTTTCTTT. Its translation is CSVGETGGTEAFF. The CDR3, completed at both ends by the reference TRBV29-1 and TRBJ1-1 genes, gives the full variable domain SAVISQKPSRDICQRGTSLTIQCQVDSQVTMMFWYRQQPGQSLTLIATANQGSEATYESGFVIDKFPISRPNLTFSTLTVSNMSPEDSSIYLCSVGETGGTEAFFGQGTRLTVV.